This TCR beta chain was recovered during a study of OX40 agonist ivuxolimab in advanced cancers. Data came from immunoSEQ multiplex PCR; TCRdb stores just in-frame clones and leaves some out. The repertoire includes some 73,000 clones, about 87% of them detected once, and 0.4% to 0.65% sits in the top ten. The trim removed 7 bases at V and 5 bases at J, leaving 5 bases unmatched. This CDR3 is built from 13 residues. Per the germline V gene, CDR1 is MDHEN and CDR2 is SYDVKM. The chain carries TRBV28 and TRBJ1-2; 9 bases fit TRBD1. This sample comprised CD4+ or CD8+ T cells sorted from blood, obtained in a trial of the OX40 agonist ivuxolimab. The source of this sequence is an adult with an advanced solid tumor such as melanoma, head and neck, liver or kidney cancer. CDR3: CASTSGTGYGYTF. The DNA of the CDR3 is TGTGCCAGCACCTCGGGGACAGGGTATGGCTACACCTTC.